These 28 T cell receptor beta chains share one sample of origin, sequenced in a study of breast tumors, draining lymph nodes, adjacent tissues (dated by TCRdb to between 2015 and 2016). Libraries were built with multiplex PCR. The sequencing machine was an Illumina HiSeq 2000. TCRdb itself trimmed the public reads at Q25 with fastp, ran MiXCR and retained productive beta chains. Rows are unified per CDR3 protein, each entry keeping the most common DNA and genes. The sample yields about 270,000 distinct CDR3 sequences; around 31% were counted once. Of the sample, 1.1% falls within the top ten clones. The lymph node samples were taken from the axillary draining lymph nodes of breast cancer patients. Sequenced sample: axillary lymph node tissue. The receptors come from a female donor with breast cancer. Some clones in this sample may be carry-over from other donors' samples.

In this sample, this clonotype turned up many times. The chain employs TRBV6-6 and TRBJ1-3, with 7 bases aligning to TRBD1. Germline CDR1 and CDR2: MNHNY and SVGAGI (reference sequence). The CDR3 contains 19 residues. J gave up 0 bases and V 2 bases, and 13 bases lay outside the gene matches. CDR3: CASSYLRSPGTASGNTIYF. The CDR3 nucleotides are TGTGCCAGCAGTTACCTTAGATCACCAGGGACAGCCTCTGGAAACACCATATATTTT.

This clonotype has a count of ten or more. The V and J genes are TRBV15 and TRBJ2-3; D perhaps matches TRBD2 (5 bases). The CDR3 has 12 amino acids. Germline V gene data show CDR1 as LNHNV and CDR2 as YYDKDF (reference sequence). V gave up 8 bases and J gave up 7 bases, with 13 bases separating them. Here the CDR3 reads CATEGSGHTQYF. The CDR3 DNA reads as TGTGCCACCGAAGGGAGCGGACATACGCAGTATTTT.

Of note for this clonotype: A read error may explain this, as a much larger clone is one base away. The limits of the CDR3 on the DNA are not certain, so only TCRdb's listed CDR3 is given. V usage is TRBV30 and J usage is TRBJ1-5; the table calls TRBD1, which could not be checked here. The CDR3 spans 14 amino acids, including both terminal residues. The germline V gene encodes CDR1 GTSNPN and CDR2 SVGIG (reference sequence). CDR3 residues: CAWSVGQGNQPLHF.

This clonotype was seen at least ten times. The chain has TRBV24-1 and TRBJ1-5, with TRBD1 identical over 7 bases. CDR1 is KGHDR, CDR2 SFDVKD, per germline. V gave up 5 bases and J gave up 5 bases; unmatched junction bases: 8. The CDR3 consists of 15 residues. CDR3 in amino acids: CATSVPGQIHQPQHF. CDR3 sequence (DNA): TGTGCCACCAGTGTCCCGGGACAGATTCATCAGCCCCAGCATTTT.

The chain couples TRBV15 to TRBJ2-5; TRBD2 might be the D (6 bases). V lost 0 bases to trimming and J lost 2 bases, with 10 bases between them. The CDR3 extends over 15 amino acids. Looked up from germline, CDR1 is LNHNV and CDR2 is YYDKDF (reference sequence). CDR3 sequence (DNA): TGTGCCACCAGCAGAGACGGGACTGGGCAAGAGACCCAGTACTTC. Protein sequence: CATSRDGTGQETQYF.

This clonotype was counted many times. The chain carries TRBV20-1 and TRBJ2-7; 8 nucleotides agree with TRBD1. Germline trimming cut 1 base from V and 3 bases from J; bases unmatched to any gene: 8. The CDR3 has 15 amino acids. Per the germline V gene, CDR1 is DFQATT and CDR2 is SNEGSKA (reference sequence). The CDR3, as DNA: TGCAGTGCTAGAGGTGAACAGGGACAGGTCTACGAGCAGTACTTC. Encoded protein: CSARGEQGQVYEQYF.

This clonotype was observed many times. J is TRBJ1-3 and V is TRBV5-4, with 9 nucleotides matching TRBD1. Trimming at V came to 4 bases and at J to 0 bases, leaving 8 bases not matched to a gene. CDR3 length equals 17 residues. CDR1 and CDR2 from the germline V gene are SGHNT and YYREEE (reference sequence). This CDR3 is CASSVQGAHSSGNTIYF. The CDR3 DNA sequence: TGTGCCAGCAGCGTACAGGGGGCGCACAGCTCTGGAAACACCATATATTTT.

This CDR3 reads CASSKGPIRTSGRGETQYF. CDR3 nucleotides: TGCGCCAGCAGCAAAGGCCCGATAAGAACTAGCGGGAGGGGAGAGACCCAGTACTTC. The genes are TRBV5-1 and TRBJ2-5; 13 nucleotides agree with TRBD2. J was trimmed by 4 bases and V by 4 bases; bases with no gene match: 16. Germline CDR1 is SGHRS and CDR2 is YFSETQ. The CDR3 loop spans 19 amino acids.

This clonotype was seen ten or more times. The chain recombines TRBV15 with TRBJ1-4; D is perhaps TRBD1 (5 bases). The V gene's germline CDR1 is LNHNV and CDR2 YYDKDF (reference sequence). V lost 5 bases and J lost 3, with 13 bases in between. The CDR3 runs to 15 residues. The CDR3 loop is CATSRGRTSNEKLFF. Written as DNA, the CDR3 is TGTGCCACCAGCCGGGGACGGACCTCTAATGAAAAACTGTTTTTT.

Notes on this clonotype: This may arise from a read error, as a much more abundant clone is one base away. V is TRBV12-3 or TRBV12-4 and J is TRBJ2-2; 9 bases line up with TRBD1. The ends lost 3 bases at V and 6 bases at J; junction bases unmatched: 5. This CDR3 has 15 residues. CDR3 nucleotide sequence: TGTGCCAGCAGTTTCGGGACAGGGACGGCCGGGGAGCTGTTTTTT. This codes for CASSFGTGTAGELFF.

The rearrangement links TRBV5-5 to TRBJ1-1; the D is unclear. CDR3 length: 14 residues. V lost 0 bases to trimming and J lost 4 bases, with 10 bases between them. Germline loops: CDR1 SGHKS, CDR2 YYEKEE (reference sequence). CDR3 bases: TGTGCCAGCAGCTTGGAAGACATTCCCACTGAAGCTTTCTTT. This translates into CASSLEDIPTEAFF.

This clonotype was picked up many times. This chain links TRBV19 with TRBJ1-6, with D unclear. Trimming took off 9 bases at V and 9 bases at J, with 12 bases between the two ends. The V gene's germline CDR1 is LNHDA and CDR2 SQIVND (reference sequence). The CDR3 is 12 amino acids. CDR3 residues: CASGEWSSPLHF. The CDR3 DNA sequence: TGTGCCAGCGGGGAGTGGAGTTCACCCCTCCACTTT.

This clonotype has ten or more counts. The chain is built from TRBV19 and TRBJ1-2; TRBD1 matches at 8 bases. The CDR3 consists of 15 residues. Germline V gene data show CDR1 as LNHDA and CDR2 as SQIVND (reference sequence). V lost 3 bases, J lost 6 bases, and 9 bases stayed unmatched. The CDR3 region has the DNA TGTGCCAGTAGTATCCAGGACAGGGCGTTTCATGGCTACACCTTC. Protein sequence: CASSIQDRAFHGYTF.

This clonotype was observed a few times. The CDR3 sequence: CAWSRDFSYNEQFF. Written as DNA, the CDR3 is TGTGCCTGGAGTCGGGACTTTTCCTACAATGAGCAGTTCTTC. The V call is TRBV30, the J call TRBJ2-1; D may be TRBD2 (6 bases). CDR1 GTSNPN and CDR2 SVGIG come from the germline V gene (reference sequence). The CDR3 is made up of 14 amino acids. V was trimmed by 2 bases and J by 1 base, leaving 9 bases between them.

About this clonotype: One end of the junction varies from germline; a read error may be responsible. The J gene is TRBJ1-2, the V gene TRBV5-5; perhaps TRBD1 as D (6 bases). The CDR3 is 15 residues long. The germline V gene encodes CDR1 SGHKS and CDR2 YYEKEE (reference sequence). Written as DNA, the CDR3 is TGCGCCAGCAGCCCAGACAGGAATACTAACTATGGCTACACCTTC. It codes for CASSPDRNTNYGYTF. Looking up the rest from reference TRBV5-5 and TRBJ1-2 gives the full variable domain: DAGVTQSPTHLIKTRGQQVTLRCSPISGHKSVSWYQQVLGQGPQFIFQYYEKEERGRGNFPDRFSARQFPNYSSELNVNALLLGDSALYLCASSPDRNTNYGYTFGSGTRLTVV.

The genes are TRBV4-3 and TRBJ2-3; 11 positions agree with TRBD2. J gave up 3 bases and V 1 base, and 9 bases lay outside the gene matches. This CDR3 is 18 amino acids long. The germline gives CDR1 LGHNA, CDR2 YSLEER. For the CDR3, the DNA is TGCGCCAGCAGCCAAGTCTCGACCGGGACTAGCGGTACAGATACGCAGTATTTT. Translated: CASSQVSTGTSGTDTQYF.

Only a few counts were recorded for this clonotype. The V call is TRBV6-6, the J call TRBJ2-1, with 7 bases aligning to TRBD1. CDR3 length: 15 residues. Germline CDR1 reads MNHNY; CDR2 reads SVGAGI (reference sequence). V gave up 5 bases and J gave up 8 bases; unmatched junction bases: 12. The CDR3 sequence is CASSKRQGVMDEQFF. DNA of the CDR3: TGTGCCAGCAGTAAACGACAGGGTGTAATGGATGAGCAGTTCTTC.

The table lists this clonotype with many counts. The chain joins TRBV4-2 to TRBJ1-2, with D possibly being TRBD1 (5 bases). V was clipped by 8 bases and J by 0 bases, with 7 bases between them. Germline CDR1 reads LGHNA; CDR2 reads YNFKEQ. This CDR3 has 12 residues. CDR3 amino acids: CASWGPNYGYTF. Here the CDR3 DNA reads TGTGCCAGCTGGGGACCTAACTATGGCTACACCTTC.

This clonotype showed up many times. V usage is TRBV2 and J usage is TRBJ2-3, with 9 nucleotides matching TRBD2. Germline V CDR1 and CDR2: SNHLY, FYNNEI. This CDR3 is 15 amino acids long. V lost 6 bases and J lost 7; bases outside the gene matches: 11. CDR3 nucleotide sequence: TGTGCCAGCAGGAAAGGACTAGCGAGACAATATACGCAGTATTTT. Translating it yields CASRKGLARQYTQYF.

This clonotype was detected many times. The chain couples TRBV7-2 to TRBJ2-5; 8 bases are a match to TRBD1. J lost 3 bases, V lost 8 bases, and 8 bases had no gene match. This CDR3 is built from 14 residues. Germline loops: CDR1 SGHTA, CDR2 FQGNSA. As DNA, the CDR3 is TGTGCCAGCGCGGTCAGGGGGCTTGAAGAGACCCAGTACTTC. It specifies CASAVRGLEETQYF.

Points on this clonotype: One base away lies a much larger clone, so this may be a sequencing read error. The chain recombines TRBV20-1 with TRBJ2-7, with 11 bases lining up with TRBD2. V dropped 3 bases and J dropped 6; count of bases not matched to a gene: 7. Germline V gives CDR1 DFQATT, CDR2 SNEGSKA (reference sequence). This CDR3 is 14 amino acids long. CDR3 residues: CSASLLAGGPEQYF. For the CDR3, the DNA is TGCAGTGCTAGTCTGCTAGCGGGAGGTCCCGAGCAGTACTTC.

This clonotype was recorded many times. The V and J genes are TRBV24-1 and TRBJ1-5, with TRBD1 as a possible D gene (6 bases). Germline-derived CDR1 and CDR2 are KGHDR and SFDVKD. The CDR3 length is 15 residues. Trimming removed 5 bases from V and 5 bases from J, with 15 bases in between. The chain's CDR3 is CATSALGGGHQPQHF. CDR3 bases: TGTGCCACCAGTGCCCTCGGAGGGGGGCATCAGCCCCAGCATTTT.

As concerns this clonotype: This CDR3 is missing its conserved last phenylalanine or tryptophan, likely due to a read error. It is unclear where the CDR3 begins or ends on the DNA, so no DNA is shown, and the CDR3 is as TCRdb lists it. The chain joins TRBV5-1 to TRBJ2-7. The CDR3 has 8 amino acids, counting both end residues. Per the germline V gene, CDR1 is SGHRS and CDR2 is YFSETQ. CDR3: CASSLASQ.

This clonotype was picked up many times. The chain carries TRBV2 and TRBJ1-3; D unclear. The CDR3 is 14 amino acids. Trimming left V 8 bases short and J 0 bases short, with 11 bases between. The germline V gene has CDR1 SNHLY and CDR2 FYNNEI. CDR3 DNA: TGTGCCAGCGGACTACAAGCCTCTGGAAACACCATATATTTT. Its translation is CASGLQASGNTIYF.

Points on this clonotype: The junction differs from germline at one of its ends, possibly a read error. The V call is TRBV7-2, the J call TRBJ2-7; D is uncertain. The CDR3 extends over 11 amino acids. The germline V gene encodes CDR1 SGHTA and CDR2 FQGNSA. CDR3 protein: CASGMAYEQCF. In DNA, the CDR3 is TGTGCCAGCGGCATGGCCTACGAGCAGTGCTTC.

On this clonotype itself: At one of its ends the junction is not consistent with the germline gene, which may arise from a read error. This sequence joins TRBV6-6 and TRBJ2-5; the D gene is possibly TRBD1 (5 bases). The CDR3 runs 13 residues. In germline, CDR1 is MNHNY, CDR2 SVGAGI (reference sequence). CDR3 protein: CAGSFGQPETQYF. The CDR3 DNA is TGTGCCGGCAGTTTCGGACAACCAGAGACTCAGTACTTC.

The sample holds many counts of this clonotype. The chain links TRBV19 to TRBJ1-2, with TRBD1 as a possible D gene (5 bases). The CDR3 has 13 amino acids. Trimming cost V 2 bases and J 7 bases, with 11 bases left between them. CDR1 and CDR2 from the germline V gene are LNHDA and SQIVND (reference sequence). The chain's CDR3 is CASSIQGFGGYTF. CDR3 in DNA: TGTGCCAGTAGTATACAGGGATTTGGTGGCTACACCTTC. The entire variable domain, with the rest obtained from reference TRBV19 and TRBJ1-2, is as follows: DGGITQSPKYLFRKEGQNVTLSCEQNLNHDAMYWYRQDPGQGLRLIYYSQIVNDFQKGDIAEGYSVSREKKESFPLTVTSAQKNPTAFYLCASSIQGFGGYTFGSGTRLTVV.

This clonotype was recorded many times. The V call is TRBV20-1, the J call TRBJ1-5; D is possibly TRBD1 (6 bases). The V end lost 1 base, the J end lost 0 bases, and 13 bases lay between the germline ends. Germline V gene lookup returns CDR1 DFQATT and CDR2 SNEGSKA (reference sequence). The CDR3 extends over 16 amino acids. The DNA for the CDR3 is TGCAGTGCTAGAGCGGGGGGCAGGTCTAGCAATCAGCCCCAGCATTTT. Amino acids: CSARAGGRSSNQPQHF.